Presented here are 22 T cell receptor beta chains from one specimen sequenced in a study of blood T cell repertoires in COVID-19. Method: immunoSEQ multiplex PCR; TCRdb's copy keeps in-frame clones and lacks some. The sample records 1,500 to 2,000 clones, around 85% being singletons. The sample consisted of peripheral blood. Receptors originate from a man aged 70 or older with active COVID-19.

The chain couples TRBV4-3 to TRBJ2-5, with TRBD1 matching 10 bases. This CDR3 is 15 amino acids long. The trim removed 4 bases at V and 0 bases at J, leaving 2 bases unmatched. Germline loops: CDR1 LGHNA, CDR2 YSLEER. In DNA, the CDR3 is TGCGCCAGCAGCCGGGGGACAGGGGACCAAGAGACCCAGTACTTC. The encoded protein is CASSRGTGDQETQYF.

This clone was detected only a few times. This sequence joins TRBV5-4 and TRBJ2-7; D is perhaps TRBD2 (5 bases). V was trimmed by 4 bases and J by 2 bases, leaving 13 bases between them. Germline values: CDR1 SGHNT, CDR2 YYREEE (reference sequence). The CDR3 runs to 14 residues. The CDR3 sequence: CASSPGPEAYEQYF. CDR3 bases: TGTGCCAGCAGCCCCGGACCGGAGGCCTACGAGCAGTACTTC.

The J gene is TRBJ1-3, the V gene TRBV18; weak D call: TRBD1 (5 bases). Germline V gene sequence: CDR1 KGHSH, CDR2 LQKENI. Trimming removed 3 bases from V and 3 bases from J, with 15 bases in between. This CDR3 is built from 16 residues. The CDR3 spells CASSPLRDSGGNTIYF. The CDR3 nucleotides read TGTGCCAGCTCACCTCTCCGGGACTCAGGTGGAAACACCATATATTTT.

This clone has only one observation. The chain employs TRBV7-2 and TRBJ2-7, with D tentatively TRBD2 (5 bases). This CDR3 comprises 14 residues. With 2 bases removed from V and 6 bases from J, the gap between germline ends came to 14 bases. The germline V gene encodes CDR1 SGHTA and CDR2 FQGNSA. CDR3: CASSLRGLVREQYF. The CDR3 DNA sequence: TGTGCCAGCAGCTTAAGAGGGTTGGTTCGCGAGCAGTACTTC.

As DNA, the CDR3 is TGTGCCAGCAGTTCGCGTTCTGGGACAGGGCATGAAAAACTGTTTTTT. Protein sequence: CASSSRSGTGHEKLFF. V usage is TRBV6-6 and J usage is TRBJ1-4; 9 positions agree with TRBD1. This CDR3 contains 16 residues. Germline CDR1 reads MNHNY; CDR2 reads SVGAGI (reference sequence). The ends lost 4 bases at V and 6 bases at J; junction bases unmatched: 9.

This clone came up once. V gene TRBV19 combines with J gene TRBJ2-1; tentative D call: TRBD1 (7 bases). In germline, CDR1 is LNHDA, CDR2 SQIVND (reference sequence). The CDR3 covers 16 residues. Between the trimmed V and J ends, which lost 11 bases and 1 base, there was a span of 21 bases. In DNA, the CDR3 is TGTGCCTCTGCCAGCCAGGGGGGAAGATCCTACAATGAGCAGTTCTTC. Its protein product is CASASQGGRSYNEQFF.

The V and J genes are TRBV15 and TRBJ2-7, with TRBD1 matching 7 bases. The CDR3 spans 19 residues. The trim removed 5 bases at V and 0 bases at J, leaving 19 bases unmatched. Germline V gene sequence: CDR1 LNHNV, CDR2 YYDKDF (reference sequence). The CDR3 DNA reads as TGTGCCACCAGCTCTCCGACAGGGATCCGTAAGGAGTACTCCTACGAGCAGTACTTC. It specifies CATSSPTGIRKEYSYEQYF.

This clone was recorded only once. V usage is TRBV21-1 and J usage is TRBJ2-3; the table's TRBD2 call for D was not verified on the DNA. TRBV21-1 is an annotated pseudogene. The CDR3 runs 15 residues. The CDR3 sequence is CASSKALVRSDTQYF. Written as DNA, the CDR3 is TGTGCCAGCAGCAAAGCTCTAGTGAGGTCAGATACGCAGTATTTT.

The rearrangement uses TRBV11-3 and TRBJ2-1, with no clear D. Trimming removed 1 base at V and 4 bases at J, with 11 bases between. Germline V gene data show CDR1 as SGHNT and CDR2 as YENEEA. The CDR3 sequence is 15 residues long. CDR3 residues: CASSLGSASYNEQFF. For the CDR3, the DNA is TGTGCCAGCAGCTTAGGGTCTGCTAGTTACAATGAGCAGTTCTTC.

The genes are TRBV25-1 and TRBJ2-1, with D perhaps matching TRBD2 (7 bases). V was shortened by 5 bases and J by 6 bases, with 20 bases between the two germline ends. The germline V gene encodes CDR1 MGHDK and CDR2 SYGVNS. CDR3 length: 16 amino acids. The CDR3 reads CASSPKGGWPSNEQFF. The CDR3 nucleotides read TGTGCCAGCAGTCCGAAGGGGGGGTGGCCCTCCAATGAGCAGTTCTTC.

CDR3 nucleotide sequence: TGCGCCAGCAGCCAGGACAGGGAGTCCTACGAGCAGTACTTC. The encoded protein is CASSQDRESYEQYF. The chain combines TRBV4-3 with TRBJ2-7; 8 nucleotides match TRBD1. Germline CDR1 is LGHNA and CDR2 is YSLEER. V shed 3 bases, J shed 1 base, and the junction held 2 bases outside the gene matches. The CDR3 is 14 amino acids.

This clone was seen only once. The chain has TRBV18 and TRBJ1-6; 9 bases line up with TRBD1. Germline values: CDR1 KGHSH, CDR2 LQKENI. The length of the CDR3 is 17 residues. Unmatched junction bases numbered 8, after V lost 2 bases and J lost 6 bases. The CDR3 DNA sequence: TGTGCCAGCTCACCAAGACCCGGACAGGGGAGTAATTCACCCCTCCACTTT. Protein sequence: CASSPRPGQGSNSPLHF.

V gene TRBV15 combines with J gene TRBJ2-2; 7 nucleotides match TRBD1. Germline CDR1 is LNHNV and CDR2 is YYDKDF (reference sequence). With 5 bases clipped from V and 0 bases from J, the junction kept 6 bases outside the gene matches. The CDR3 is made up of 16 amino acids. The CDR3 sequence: CATSHHGTANTGELFF. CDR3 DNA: TGTGCCACCAGCCACCATGGGACAGCGAACACCGGGGAGCTGTTTTTT.

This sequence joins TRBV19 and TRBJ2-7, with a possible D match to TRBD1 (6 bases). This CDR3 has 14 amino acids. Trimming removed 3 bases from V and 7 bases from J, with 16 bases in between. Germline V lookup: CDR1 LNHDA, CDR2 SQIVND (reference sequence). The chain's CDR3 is CASSIGRGPAEQYF. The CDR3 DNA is TGTGCCAGTAGTATCGGCAGGGGCCCCGCTGAGCAGTACTTC.

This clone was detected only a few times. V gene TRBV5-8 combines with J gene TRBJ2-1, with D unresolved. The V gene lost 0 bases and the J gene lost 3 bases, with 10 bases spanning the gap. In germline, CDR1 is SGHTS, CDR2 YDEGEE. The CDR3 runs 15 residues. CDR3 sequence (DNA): TGTGCCAGCAGCTTGGAACTAAACATCTACAATGAGCAGTTCTTC. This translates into CASSLELNIYNEQFF.

The CDR3 sequence: CASSPTSGGDQPQHF. In nucleotides, the CDR3 is TGTGCCAGCAGCCCCACTTCAGGGGGCGATCAGCCCCAGCATTTT. V gene TRBV7-9 combines with J gene TRBJ1-5; TRBD1 agrees at 8 bases. This CDR3 spans 15 amino acids. V lost 5 bases and J lost 5; bases outside the gene matches: 8. Germline V lookup: CDR1 SEHNR, CDR2 FQNEAQ (reference sequence).

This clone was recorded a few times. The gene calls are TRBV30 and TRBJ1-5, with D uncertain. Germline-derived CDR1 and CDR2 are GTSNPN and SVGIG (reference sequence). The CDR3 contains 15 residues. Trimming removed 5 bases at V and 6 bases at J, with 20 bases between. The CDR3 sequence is CAWGEGSLVGQPQHF. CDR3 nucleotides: TGTGCCTGGGGTGAGGGCAGTCTAGTCGGTCAGCCCCAGCATTTT.

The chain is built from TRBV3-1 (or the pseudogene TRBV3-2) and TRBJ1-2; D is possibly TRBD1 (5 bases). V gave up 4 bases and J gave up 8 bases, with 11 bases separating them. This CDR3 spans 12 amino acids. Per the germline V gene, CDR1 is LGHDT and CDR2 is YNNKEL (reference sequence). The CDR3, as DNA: TGTGCCAGCAGCCTCCCCGGGGGGGGCTACACCTTC. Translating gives CASSLPGGGYTF.

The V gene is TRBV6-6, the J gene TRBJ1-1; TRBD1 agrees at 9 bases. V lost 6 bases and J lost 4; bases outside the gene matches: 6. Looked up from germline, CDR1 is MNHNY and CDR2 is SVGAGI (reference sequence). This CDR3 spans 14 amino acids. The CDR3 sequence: CASRITGGITEAFF. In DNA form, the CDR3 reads TGTGCCAGCAGGATCACAGGGGGCATCACTGAAGCTTTCTTT.

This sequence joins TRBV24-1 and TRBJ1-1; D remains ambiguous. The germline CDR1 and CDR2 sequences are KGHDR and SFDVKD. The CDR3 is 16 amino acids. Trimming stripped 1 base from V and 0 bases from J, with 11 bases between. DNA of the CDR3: TGTGCCACCAGTGATTTACTTCGACACCTGAACACTGAAGCTTTCTTT. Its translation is CATSDLLRHLNTEAFF.

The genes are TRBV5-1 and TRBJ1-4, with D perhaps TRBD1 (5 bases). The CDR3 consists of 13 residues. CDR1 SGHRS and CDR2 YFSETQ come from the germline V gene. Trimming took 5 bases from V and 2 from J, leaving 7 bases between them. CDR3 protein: CASRGLTNEKLFF. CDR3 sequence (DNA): TGCGCCAGCAGGGGGCTCACTAATGAAAAACTGTTTTTT. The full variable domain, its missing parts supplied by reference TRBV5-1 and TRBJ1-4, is KAGVTQTPRYLIKTRGQQVTLSCSPISGHRSVSWYQQTPGQGLQFLFEYFSETQRNKGNFPGRFSGRQFSNSRSEMNVSTLELGDSALYLCASRGLTNEKLFFGSGTQLSVL.

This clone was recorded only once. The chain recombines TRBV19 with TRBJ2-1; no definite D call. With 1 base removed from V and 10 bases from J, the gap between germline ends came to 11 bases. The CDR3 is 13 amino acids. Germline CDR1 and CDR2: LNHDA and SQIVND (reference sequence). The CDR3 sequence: CASSIGRRAEQFF. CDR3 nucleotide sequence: TGTGCCAGTAGTATAGGGCGGCGTGCGGAGCAGTTCTTC.